This TCR beta chain stems from a study of early T cells in non-severe SARS-CoV-2 infection. In the study overall: Sequencing targeted bulk RNA from unsorted whole blood, leaving chains unpaired.

The TCR library protocol was used to attach unique molecular identifiers. These identifiers were attached to individual cDNA molecules. TCRdb processed the 5' RACE reads anew with MiXCR; each CDR3 protein has one entry. This table holds more than 90,000 distinct CDR3 sequences, 13% found once. The sequenced sample consisted of whole blood. This TCR was recovered from an adult who was a healthcare worker with PCR-confirmed SARS-CoV-2 infection or an uninfected control (not recorded which).

The CDR3 region is CASSTPTGQGNQPQHF. Written as DNA, the CDR3 is TGTGCCAGCTCTACCCCGACAGGGCAAGGCAATCAGCCCCAGCATTTT. The genes are TRBV6-2 or TRBV6-3 and TRBJ1-5; TRBD1 agrees at 7 bases. J lost 2 bases, V lost 8 bases, and 12 bases had no gene match. Germline V gene sequence: CDR1 MNHEY, CDR2 SVGEGT. The CDR3 has 16 amino acids.